The 18 T cell receptor beta chains listed next were all sequenced from one sample in a study of blood T cell repertoires in COVID-19. Data came from immunoSEQ multiplex PCR; TCRdb stores just in-frame clones and leaves some out. The sample contains about 140,000 clones, roughly 85% of which appear only once. Sequencing was performed on peripheral blood. All receptors come from a man in his forties or fifties with acute or convalescent COVID-19.

The J gene is TRBJ1-1, the V gene TRBV7-9, with 8 bases identical to TRBD1. The V gene's germline CDR1 is SEHNR and CDR2 FQNEAQ (reference sequence). This CDR3 spans 14 amino acids. V was pared by 5 bases and J by 8 bases, with 10 bases of the junction left unmatched. The CDR3 bases are TGTGCCAGCAGCCCCCGGGACAGGTCTTTCGAAGCTTTCTTT. It yields the protein CASSPRDRSFEAFF.

V usage is TRBV2 and J usage is TRBJ1-5, with no clear D. Germline V gives CDR1 SNHLY, CDR2 FYNNEI. V was cut by 0 bases and J by 0 bases, with 6 bases left in between. This CDR3 region has 15 residues. CDR3 sequence: CASSEAAYSNQPQHF. The CDR3 DNA reads as TGTGCCAGCAGTGAAGCCGCGTATAGCAATCAGCCCCAGCATTTT.

The chain uses TRBV2 and TRBJ2-2; possibly TRBD2 for D (5 bases). CDR3 length equals 13 residues. CDR1 and CDR2 (germline): SNHLY, FYNNEI. V shed 4 bases and J shed 7 bases, with 10 bases lying between them. The CDR3 DNA follows: TGTGCCAGCAGTGCCGGGGTGAGCGGGGAGCTGTTTTTT. Its protein is CASSAGVSGELFF. The whole variable domain, filled in from reference TRBV2 and TRBJ2-2, reads EPEVTQTPSHQVTQMGQEVILRCVPISNHLYFYWYRQILGQKVEFLVSFYNNEISEKSEIFDDQFSVERPDGSNFTLKIRSTKLEDSAMYFCASSAGVSGELFFGEGSRLTVL.

The chain links TRBV5-1 to TRBJ1-2; TRBD1 matches at 8 bases. With V trimmed by 2 bases and J by 8 bases, 11 bases remained unmatched. CDR1 is SGHRS, CDR2 YFSETQ, per germline. The CDR3 extends over 15 amino acids. The CDR3 protein is CASSFRWQGASGYTF. CDR3 in DNA: TGCGCCAGCAGCTTCCGTTGGCAGGGGGCCTCCGGCTACACCTTC.

With respect to this clone: The germline gene is not matched at one end of the junction; a read error may be the cause. The chain is built from TRBV7-7 and TRBJ2-3, with unresolved D. Germline CDR1 is SSHAT and CDR2 is FNYEAQ (reference sequence). This CDR3 has 15 amino acids. CDR3 nucleotides: TGTGCTAGCAGCTTGGGCCACTCTAGCACAGATACGCAGTATTTT. This codes for CASSLGHSSTDTQYF. Using reference TRBV7-7 and TRBJ2-3 for the parts outside the CDR3, the full variable domain is GAGVSQSPRYKVTKRGQDVTLRCDPISSHATLYWYQQALGQGPEFLTYFNYEAQPDKSGLPSDRFSAERPEGSISTLTIQRTEQRDSAMYRCASSLGHSSTDTQYFGPGTRLTVL.

This chain connects TRBV2 to TRBJ1-4; TRBD1 matches 7 bases. The CDR3 is 15 residues long. With V trimmed by 6 bases and J by 7 bases, 11 bases remained unmatched. Per germline, CDR1 SNHLY and CDR2 FYNNEI. CDR3 sequence (DNA): TGTGCCAGCAGGGGCGACAGGGATCGGGGTGAAAAACTGTTTTTT. This encodes CASRGDRDRGEKLFF.

The chain links TRBV6-5 to TRBJ2-3; maybe TRBD2 (6 bases). Germline V gene data show CDR1 as MNHEY and CDR2 as SVGAGI. V lost 6 bases, J lost 2 bases, and 15 bases lay in between. The CDR3 is 15 residues long. The CDR3 DNA reads TGTGCCAGCAGCCAAAGACTAGTCCACACAGATACGCAGTATTTT. This sequence encodes CASSQRLVHTDTQYF.

The genes are TRBV5-1 and TRBJ2-1; the D gene is possibly TRBD2 (5 bases). The CDR3 is 13 residues long. Germline assignment: CDR1 SGHRS and CDR2 YFSETQ. V gave up 4 bases and J gave up 6 bases, with 11 bases separating them. The CDR3 DNA reads TGCGCCAGCAGCCCCTTAGGGAGCAATGAGCAGTTCTTC. The encoded protein is CASSPLGSNEQFF.

The chain carries TRBV5-4 and TRBJ1-4, with a tentative D call TRBD1 (6 bases). The V end lost 4 bases, the J end lost 3 bases, and 13 bases lay between the germline ends. CDR1 is SGHNT and CDR2 is YYREEE in the germline V gene (reference sequence). This CDR3 has 15 amino acids. The CDR3 here is CASSGTGLANEKLFF. DNA for the CDR3: TGTGCCAGCAGCGGAACAGGGTTAGCTAATGAAAAACTGTTTTTT.

The gene calls are TRBV10-1 and TRBJ2-3, with 8 bases lining up with TRBD2. Losses at the gene ends were 6 bases for V and 2 bases for J; bases not matched to a gene: 7. The CDR3 runs to 15 residues. Germline loops: CDR1 WNHNN, CDR2 SYGVQD (reference sequence). The CDR3 reads CASSQAGGNTDTQYF. In nucleotides, the CDR3 is TGCGCCAGCAGCCAGGCGGGGGGAAACACAGATACGCAGTATTTT.

This clone occurred once. The chain is built from TRBV11-2 and TRBJ2-3, with D hard to call. The CDR3 spans 14 residues. V lost 5 bases to trimming and J lost 0 bases, with 9 bases between them. CDR1 SGHAT and CDR2 FQNNGV come from the germline V gene. CDR3 loop: CASSIGRSTDTQYF. The CDR3 DNA is TGTGCCAGCAGCATCGGCAGGAGCACAGATACGCAGTATTTT.

The chain has TRBV6-6 and TRBJ2-5; D gene unclear. Trimming removed 0 bases at V and 3 bases at J, with 11 bases between. Germline V gene data show CDR1 as MNHNY and CDR2 as SVGAGI (reference sequence). The CDR3 consists of 15 residues. This CDR3 is CASSYSDWPEETQYF. In DNA form, the CDR3 reads TGTGCCAGCAGTTACTCCGACTGGCCGGAAGAGACCCAGTACTTC.

The chain has TRBV7-9 and TRBJ2-1; D perhaps matches TRBD2 (6 bases). V was cut by 3 bases and J by 0 bases, with 12 bases left in between. The CDR3 has 16 amino acids. Germline V gene sequence: CDR1 SEHNR, CDR2 FQNEAQ (reference sequence). CDR3 sequence (DNA): TGTGCCAGCAGCTTCTTCGGGGGAAGCTCCTACAATGAGCAGTTCTTC. As protein: CASSFFGGSSYNEQFF.

This chain joins TRBV25-1 and TRBJ2-5; 11 bases fit TRBD2. Germline-derived CDR1 and CDR2 are MGHDK and SYGVNS. The CDR3 is 18 amino acids. Trimming removed 2 bases from V and 2 bases from J; junction bases left unmatched: 10. The CDR3 region has the DNA TGTGCCAGCAGTGAACTCACTAGCGGGAGCCCACGACAAGAGACCCAGTACTTC. This codes for CASSELTSGSPRQETQYF. Looking up the rest from reference TRBV25-1 and TRBJ2-5 gives the full variable domain: EADIYQTPRYLVIGTGKKITLECSQTMGHDKMYWYQQDPGMELHLIHYSYGVNSTEKGDLSSESTVSRIRTEHFPLTLESARPSHTSQYLCASSELTSGSPRQETQYFGPGTRLLVL.

The chain has TRBV19 and TRBJ2-1; 8 nucleotides match TRBD1. The CDR3 covers 15 residues. V shed 2 bases, J shed 7 bases, and the junction held 7 bases outside the gene matches. Germline CDR1 and CDR2: LNHDA and SQIVND (reference sequence). The CDR3 protein is CASSIFQGAGNEQFF. The CDR3 region has the DNA TGTGCCAGTAGTATATTCCAGGGGGCGGGTAATGAGCAGTTCTTC.

V and J are TRBV18 and TRBJ1-4, with no clear D. Deletions cut 6 bases from V and 2 bases from J, with 16 bases between. This CDR3 is 16 amino acids long. The V gene's germline CDR1 is KGHSH and CDR2 LQKENI. This chain's CDR3 is CASSTGWSSTNEKLFF. The DNA of the CDR3 is TGTGCCAGCTCGACCGGGTGGAGTAGCACTAATGAAAAACTGTTTTTT.

V is TRBV12-3 or TRBV12-4 and J is TRBJ1-5; D is ambiguous. Trimming pared 3 bases from V and 5 bases from J, leaving 8 bases between. This CDR3 is built from 13 residues. The CDR3 loop reads CASSFTGDQPQHF. CDR3 nucleotides: TGTGCCAGCAGTTTCACGGGAGATCAGCCCCAGCATTTT.

The chain links TRBV6-5 to TRBJ1-2; 9 bases are a match to TRBD1. J was trimmed by 8 bases and V by 5 bases; bases with no gene match: 9. The V gene's germline CDR1 is MNHEY and CDR2 SVGAGI. This CDR3 region has 14 residues. The CDR3 sequence is CASSPADRGDGYTF. The CDR3 DNA sequence: TGTGCCAGCAGTCCCGCAGACAGGGGGGACGGCTACACCTTC.